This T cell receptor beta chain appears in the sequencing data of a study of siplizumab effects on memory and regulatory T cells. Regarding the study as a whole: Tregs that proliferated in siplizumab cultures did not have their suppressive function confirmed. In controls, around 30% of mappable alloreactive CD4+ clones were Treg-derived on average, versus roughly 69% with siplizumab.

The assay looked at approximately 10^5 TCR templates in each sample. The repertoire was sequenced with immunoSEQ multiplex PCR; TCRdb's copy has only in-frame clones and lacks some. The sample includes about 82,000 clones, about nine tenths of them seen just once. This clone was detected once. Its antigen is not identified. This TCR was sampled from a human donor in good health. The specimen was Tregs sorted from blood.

The CDR3 region is CATSREGPSGGPGNEQYF. The CDR3 DNA follows: TGTGCCACCAGCAGAGAAGGGCCTAGCGGGGGGCCGGGGAACGAGCAGTACTTC. The rearrangement joins TRBV15 to TRBJ2-7; 11 positions agree with TRBD2. This CDR3 comprises 18 residues. Germline V gene data show CDR1 as LNHNV and CDR2 as YYDKDF (reference sequence). V shed 0 bases and J 5 bases; nucleotides not matched to a gene: 12.